The sequence of this TCR beta chain was determined in a study of OX40 agonist ivuxolimab in advanced cancers. The CDR3 is made up of 15 amino acids. J lost 0 bases, V lost 5 bases, and 2 bases had no gene match. Germline assignment: CDR1 MNHEY and CDR2 SVGAGI. The assay was immunoSEQ multiplex PCR, and TCRdb's table has in-frame clones only and misses some. The sample has 30,000 to 40,000 clones; approximately 89% are singletons. This TCR was recovered from an adult with an advanced solid tumor such as melanoma, head and neck, liver or kidney cancer. The specimen was CD4+ or CD8+ T cells sorted from blood, collected in a trial of the OX40 agonist ivuxolimab. The chain is built from TRBV6-5 and TRBJ2-2, with 8 bases aligning to TRBD1. CDR3 sequence reads: CASSLDRANTGELFF. As DNA, the CDR3 is TGTGCCAGCAGTCTGGACAGGGCGAACACCGGGGAGCTGTTTTTT.